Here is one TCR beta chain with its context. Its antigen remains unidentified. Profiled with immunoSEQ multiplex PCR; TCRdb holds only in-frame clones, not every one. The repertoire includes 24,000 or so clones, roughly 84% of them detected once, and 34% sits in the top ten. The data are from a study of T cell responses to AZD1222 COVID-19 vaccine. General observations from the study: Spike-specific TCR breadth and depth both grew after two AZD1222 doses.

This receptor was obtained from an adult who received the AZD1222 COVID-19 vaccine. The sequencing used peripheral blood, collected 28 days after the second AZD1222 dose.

The CDR3 protein is CASSPPAGGNSPLHF. The CDR3 DNA sequence: TGTGCCAGCAGCCCGCCGGCAGGGGGGAATTCACCCCTCCACTTT. The chain employs TRBV7-9 and TRBJ1-6; the match to TRBD1 covers 7 bases. Losses at the gene ends were 5 bases for V and 7 bases for J; bases not matched to a gene: 8. Germline CDR1 SEHNR, CDR2 FQNEAQ (reference sequence). The length of the CDR3 is 15 residues.